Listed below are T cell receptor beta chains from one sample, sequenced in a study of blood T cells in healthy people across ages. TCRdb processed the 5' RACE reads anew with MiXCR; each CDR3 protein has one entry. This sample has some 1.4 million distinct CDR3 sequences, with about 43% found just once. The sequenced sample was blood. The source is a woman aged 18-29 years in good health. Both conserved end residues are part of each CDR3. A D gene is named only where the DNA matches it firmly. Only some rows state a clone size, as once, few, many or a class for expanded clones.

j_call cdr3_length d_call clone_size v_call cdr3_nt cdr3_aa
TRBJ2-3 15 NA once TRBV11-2 TGTGCCAGCTCTAGGGTTAGCGGTACCACAGATACGCAGTATTTT CASSRVSGTTDTQYF
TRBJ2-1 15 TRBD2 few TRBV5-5 TGTGCCAGCAGCGCGGAAGCGGGAGGTCGGAATGAGCAGTTCTTC CASSAEAGGRNEQFF
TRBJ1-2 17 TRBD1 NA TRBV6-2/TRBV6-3 TGTGCCAGCAGTCCTCCCGGGACAGCCCGTCGTGGCTATGGCTACACCTTC CASSPPGTARRGYGYTF
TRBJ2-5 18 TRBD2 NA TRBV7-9 TGTGCCAGCAGCTTAGGCCTAGCGGGAGGGCCGGCTTACAATGAGCAGTACTTC CASSLGLAGGPAYNEQYF
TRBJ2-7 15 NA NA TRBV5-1 TGCGCCAGCAACATCCGGGACCACACCTACAATGAGCAGTACTTC CASNIRDHTYNEQYF
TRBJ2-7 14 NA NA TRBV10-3 TGTGCCATCAGTCCCAGGGTTGGCACCGACGAGCAGTACTTC CAISPRVGTDEQYF
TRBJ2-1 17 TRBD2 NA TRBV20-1 TGTAGTGCTAGAGATCATCGGCGGCTAGCGGCCTACAATGAGCAGTTCTTC CSARDHRRLAAYNEQFF
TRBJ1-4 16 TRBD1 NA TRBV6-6 TGTGCCAGCAGTCTCCTCGAGGACACAGGGGACGAAAAACTGTTTTTT CASSLLEDTGDEKLFF
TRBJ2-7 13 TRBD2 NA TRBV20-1 TGCAGTGCTACAATAGCGGGGGGCTACGAGCAGTACTTC CSATIAGGYEQYF
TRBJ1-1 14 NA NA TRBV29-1 TGCAGCGTTGTACCGGGACTCCAGAACACTGAAGCTTTCTTT CSVVPGLQNTEAFF
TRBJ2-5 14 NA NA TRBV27 TGTGCCAGCAGCCTGGACCCTCTCCAAGAGACCCAGTACTTC CASSLDPLQETQYF
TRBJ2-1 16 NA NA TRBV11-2 TGTGCCAGCAGCTTAGAAGACCGGATCTCCTACAATGAGCAGTTCTTC CASSLEDRISYNEQFF
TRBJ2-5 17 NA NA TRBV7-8 TGTGCCAGCAGCTTATTCGCGGTCGGGGGCGTCGGAGAGACCCAGTACTTC CASSLFAVGGVGETQYF
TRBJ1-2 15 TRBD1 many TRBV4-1 TGCGCCAGCAGCCTCAGGGACAGTGGAAACTATGGCTACACCTTC CASSLRDSGNYGYTF
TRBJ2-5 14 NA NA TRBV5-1 TGCGCCAGCAGCTTCGGATCTCCGTGGGAGACCCAGTACTTC CASSFGSPWETQYF
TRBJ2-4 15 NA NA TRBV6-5 TGTGCCAGCAGCCCCTCAGGCCCAGCCAAAAACATTCAGTACTTC CASSPSGPAKNIQYF
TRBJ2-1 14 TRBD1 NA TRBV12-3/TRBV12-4 TGTGCCAGCAGTCCAGGGGGCATAATCAATGAGCAGTTCTTC CASSPGGIINEQFF
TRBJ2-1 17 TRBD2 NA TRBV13 TGTGCCAGCAGCACCCCGGGACTAGCGGGGGGCCTTAATGAGCAGTTCTTC CASSTPGLAGGLNEQFF
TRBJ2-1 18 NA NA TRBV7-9 TGTGCCAGCAGCTTGGAGTTCAACAGTGCGACTCATTATAATGAGCAGTTCTTC CASSLEFNSATHYNEQFF
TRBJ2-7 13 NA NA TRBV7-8 TGTGCCAGCAGCCTCGGGAAGGCTAGCGAGCAGTACTTC CASSLGKASEQYF
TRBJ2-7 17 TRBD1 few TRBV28 TGTGCCAGCAGTTTCGCACAGGGACAGGGGGCCTCCTACGAGCAGTACTTC CASSFAQGQGASYEQYF
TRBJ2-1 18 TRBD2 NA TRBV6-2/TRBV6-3 TGTGCCAGCAGTTACTCTGTACTAGCGGGGGCATTCTACAATGAGCAGTTCTTC CASSYSVLAGAFYNEQFF